Listed below are T cell receptor beta chains from one sample, sequenced in a study of CD8 T cells in ankylosing spondylitis. TCRdb independently ran MiXCR on the 5' RACE reads; one entry per CDR3 protein. The table records 650,000 to 800,000 distinct CDR3 sequences, around 17% of them present only once. Sequenced material: blood, either unsorted or a sorted T cell fraction (not recorded which). The receptors were sampled from a male donor with ankylosing spondylitis. The CDR3 runs from the conserved cysteine through the conserved F or W. The D gene is left open where the match is weak. Only part of the rows carry a size: once, few, many, or a class if the clone is expanded.

15	TRBJ2-1	TRBV13	NA	TRBD2	TGTGCCAGCAGAGCTCATCCGGGACTATACAATGAGCAGTTCTTC	CASRAHPGLYNEQFF
15	TRBJ2-5	TRBV7-7	NA	NA	TGTGCCAGCAGCTTCGGACCTACTGCCACAGAGACCCAGTACTTC	CASSFGPTATETQYF
13	TRBJ1-2	TRBV29-1	few	NA	TGCAGCGTTGAGGTACGAGGAGAGGTTGGCTACACCTTC	CSVEVRGEVGYTF
17	TRBJ2-7	TRBV7-6	once	TRBD1	TGTGCCAGCAGCTCATCACCCGGGACAGGGAGCTTCTACGAGCAGTACTTC	CASSSSPGTGSFYEQYF
16	TRBJ2-3	TRBV5-4	few	TRBD2	TGTGCCAGCAGCTTAGACCCGGGACTAGCCCCAGATACGCAGTATTTT	CASSLDPGLAPDTQYF
13	TRBJ2-6	TRBV6-2/TRBV6-3	NA	NA	TGTGCCAGCAAACTCTCTGGGGCCAACGTCCTGACTTTC	CASKLSGANVLTF
13	TRBJ1-1	TRBV6-1	many	NA	TGTGCCAGCAGTGCCTCATTTAACACTGAAGCTTTCTTT	CASSASFNTEAFF
15	TRBJ2-3	TRBV9	few	TRBD2	TGTGCCAGCAGCACTAGCGGGAGGGACACAGATACGCAGTATTTT	CASSTSGRDTDTQYF
15	TRBJ2-1	TRBV20-1	few	NA	TGCAGTGGCCGCCCGGGGCGGACCACCTACAATGAGCAGTTCTTC	CSGRPGRTTYNEQFF
13	TRBJ2-6	TRBV12-3/TRBV12-4	many	NA	TGTGCCAGCAGTCGATCTGGGGCCAACGTCCTGACTTTC	CASSRSGANVLTF
15	TRBJ1-6	TRBV7-2	NA	NA	TGTGCCAGCAGCCAAGAGACAGGCTATAATTCACCCCTCCACTTT	CASSQETGYNSPLHF
15	TRBJ2-1	TRBV7-9	NA	NA	TGTGCCAGCAGCTTAGGAGGGAGTATCCGGAATGAGCAGTTCTTC	CASSLGGSIRNEQFF
15	TRBJ2-1	TRBV25-1	many	NA	TGTGCCAGCAGTGAATCGGGATCCCCAAACAATGAGCAGTTCTTC	CASSESGSPNNEQFF
15	TRBJ2-1	TRBV28	NA	NA	TGTGCCAGCAGCCCGAGGGGACTTTATCACAATGAGCAGTTCTTC	CASSPRGLYHNEQFF
17	TRBJ2-1	TRBV5-6	NA	TRBD2	TGTGCCAGCAGCTACCACCTGACTAGCGGGGGGGGGGCTGAGCAGTTCTTC	CASSYHLTSGGGAEQFF
14	TRBJ1-6	TRBV13	few	NA	TGTGCCAGCAGTAGGGGTAGGGGAAATTCACCCCTCCACTTT	CASSRGRGNSPLHF
15	TRBJ2-7	TRBV28	NA	NA	TGTGCCAGCAGTTTAGGTGCGGCCATCTCCTACGAGCAGTACTTC	CASSLGAAISYEQYF
13	TRBJ2-7	TRBV18	NA	NA	TGTGCCAGCTCAGGAGACCCTTCCGGGGAGCAGTACTTC	CASSGDPSGEQYF
16	TRBJ2-3	TRBV6-1	NA	NA	TGTGCCACGACTAAAGACTTCCTCTCTCCCACAGATACGCAGTATTTT	CATTKDFLSPTDTQYF
14	TRBJ1-2	TRBV20-1	NA	NA	TGCAGTGCTCGTCAGGACAGAGTCAACTATGGCTACACCTTC	CSARQDRVNYGYTF
15	TRBJ2-2	TRBV5-1	NA	NA	TGCGCCAGCAGCGCCAGTAGATCGGACACCGGGGAGCTGTTTTTT	CASSASRSDTGELFF
15	TRBJ2-1	TRBV20-1	many	TRBD2	TGCAGTGCTAGGGTGGGACTAGCGTCCTACAATGAGCAGTTCTTC	CSARVGLASYNEQFF
15	TRBJ1-4	TRBV5-1	few	TRBD1	TGCGCCAGCAGCGCCGGGACAGGGGCTAATGAAAAACTGTTTTTT	CASSAGTGANEKLFF
16	TRBJ1-2	TRBV18	few	NA	TGTGCCAGCTCTCGCCGCGAAGGCCAGGATAACTATGGCTACACCTTC	CASSRREGQDNYGYTF
14	TRBJ1-1	TRBV6-5	NA	TRBD1	TGTGCCAGCAGTTTAGACAGGGGGCCGGCTGAAGCTTTCTTT	CASSLDRGPAEAFF
15	TRBJ1-3	TRBV12-5	NA	NA	TGTGCTAGTGGCATTCATGGGGCAGCGGGAAACACCATATATTTT	CASGIHGAAGNTIYF
13	TRBJ2-7	TRBV5-6	once	NA	TGTGCCAGCAGCTCCGGGGTCCTCTACGAGCAGTACTTC	CASSSGVLYEQYF
12	TRBJ2-2	TRBV12-3/TRBV12-4	few	NA	TGTGCCAGCAGAAATAGCGCCGGGGAGCTGTTTTTT	CASRNSAGELFF
15	TRBJ1-1	TRBV5-8	few	NA	TGTGCCAGCAGCACCCGACAGACATTTGGCACTGAAGCTTTCTTT	CASSTRQTFGTEAFF
16	TRBJ1-2	TRBV4-3	few	TRBD1	TGCGCCAGCAGCCAGGGGACAGGGCTAGCTAACTATGGCTACACCTTC	CASSQGTGLANYGYTF
16	TRBJ2-1	TRBV3-1	few	TRBD1	TGTGCCAGCAGCCCCGGGACAGGGTTCTCCTACAATGAGCAGTTCTTC	CASSPGTGFSYNEQFF
15	TRBJ2-2	TRBV7-2	NA	NA	TGTGCCAGCAGCCCCCTTCCGGGGAACACCGGGGAGCTGTTTTTT	CASSPLPGNTGELFF
16	TRBJ2-1	TRBV7-9	few	TRBD2	TGTGCCAGCAGCTGGGGTAGCGGGATGGCCTACAATGAGCAGTTCTTC	CASSWGSGMAYNEQFF
15	TRBJ2-1	TRBV9	NA	NA	TGTGCCAGCAGCGTGTCAGGGGCTCCCCACAATGAGCAGTTCTTC	CASSVSGAPHNEQFF
12	TRBJ2-7	TRBV5-1	NA	NA	TGCGCCAGCAGCTCCGACCATTACGAGCAGTACTTC	CASSSDHYEQYF
13	TRBJ2-5	TRBV24-1	NA	TRBD1	TGTGCCACCAGTGAAACAGGGGCAGAGACCCAGTACTTC	CATSETGAETQYF
20	TRBJ2-1	TRBV5-1	many	TRBD2	TGCGCCAGCAGCTACCCTCCGGGACTAGCGGGAGGACCAAGCTACAATGAGCAGTTCTTC	CASSYPPGLAGGPSYNEQFF
13	TRBJ1-1	TRBV6-5	few	NA	TGTGCCAGCAGTTCTGACGTTGGCACTGAGGCTTTCTTT	CASSSDVGTEAFF
14	TRBJ2-2	TRBV4-2	NA	NA	TGTGCCAGCAGCCACACCAGCGCCACCGGGGAGCTGTTTTTT	CASSHTSATGELFF
13	TRBJ2-5	TRBV10-3	few	NA	TGTGCCATCAGTGACTTAGCGGAAGAGACCCAGTACTTC	CAISDLAEETQYF
15	TRBJ1-3	TRBV5-1	many	NA	TGCGCCAGCAGCTTGCCGGGAACGGAAGGAAACACCATATATTTT	CASSLPGTEGNTIYF
15	TRBJ2-5	TRBV12-3/TRBV12-4	NA	NA	TGTGCCAGCAGCCCTGGACCGCTCCCTCAAGAGACCCAGTACTTC	CASSPGPLPQETQYF
17	TRBJ2-3	TRBV7-6	few	NA	TGTGCCAGCAGCTTAGAGGGCAGGGTAGGAAGCACAGATACGCAGTATTTT	CASSLEGRVGSTDTQYF
11	TRBJ2-1	TRBV20-1	NA	NA	TGCAGTGCTTCGACTCTCCACGAGCAGTTCTTC	CSASTLHEQFF
13	TRBJ2-7	TRBV5-5	NA	TRBD2	TGTGCCAGCAGCTGGACTAGCGCGGGCGAGCAGTACTTC	CASSWTSAGEQYF
19	TRBJ2-1	TRBV12-3/TRBV12-4	few	TRBD2	TGTGCCAGCAGTTTCCAGCGGGAGTCCACCATCCGGCAATACAATGAGCAGTTCTTC	CASSFQRESTIRQYNEQFF
15	TRBJ2-5	TRBV4-1	NA	NA	TGCGCCAGCAGCCAAGGAGACAGGTTCCAAGAGACCCAGTACTTC	CASSQGDRFQETQYF
17	TRBJ2-7	TRBV4-2	NA	NA	TGTGCCAGCAGCCAAGATCTGTCGGGGGCCCTCTCCTACGAGCAGTACTTC	CASSQDLSGALSYEQYF
12	TRBJ2-3	TRBV20-1	few	NA	TGCAGTGCGCCGGCCTCCACAGATACGCAGTATTTT	CSAPASTDTQYF
16	TRBJ2-1	TRBV19	few	TRBD2	TGTGCCAGTAGTAGGTATCTAGCGGGAGGGATCTATGAGCAGTTCTTC	CASSRYLAGGIYEQFF
16	TRBJ1-1	TRBV12-3/TRBV12-4	NA	NA	TGTGCCAGCAGTTACAACCCGACAGTCGTGGGCACTGAAGCTTTCTTT	CASSYNPTVVGTEAFF
15	TRBJ1-6	TRBV9	NA	TRBD1	TGTGCCAGCAGCGTAGGGGGGACAGGGGATTCACCCCTCCACTTT	CASSVGGTGDSPLHF
15	TRBJ2-5	TRBV13	NA	NA	TGTGCCAGCAGCTTAAGGAGGATCGGCCAAGAGACCCAGTACTTC	CASSLRRIGQETQYF